These 31 T cell receptor beta chains share one sample of origin, sequenced in a study of cytomegalovirus exposure and HLA in healthy donors. This PCR relied on a set of 60 Vbeta primers and 13 Jbeta primers. TCRdb keeps only in-frame clones here, not all; method: immunoSEQ multiplex PCR. Among approximately 160,000 clones listed, about 77% were seen once. Sequencing input: PBMCs. Receptor source: a male donor in good health and CMV-seropositive.

The chain uses TRBV5-1 and TRBJ2-7; 11 nucleotides match TRBD2. With V trimmed by 1 base and J by 4 bases, 10 bases remained unmatched. The CDR3 sequence is 17 residues long. The germline CDR1 and CDR2 sequences are SGHRS and YFSETQ. CDR3 nucleotide sequence: TGCGCCAGCAGCTTGTGGGGGACTAGCGGAGAGTCGTACGAGCAGTACTTC. Translation: CASSLWGTSGESYEQYF.

The rearrangement joins TRBV9 to TRBJ2-2, with 7 bases fitting TRBD2. With 0 bases clipped from V and 6 bases from J, the junction kept 2 bases outside the gene matches. The CDR3 runs 14 residues. In germline, CDR1 is SGDLS, CDR2 YYNGEE. The CDR3 region is CASSVGEGPGELFF. CDR3 in DNA: TGTGCCAGCAGCGTAGGGGAGGGCCCCGGGGAGCTGTTTTTT.

The chain employs TRBV30 and TRBJ1-2; 7 bases map to TRBD1. Germline CDR1 reads GTSNPN; CDR2 reads SVGIG (reference sequence). The CDR3 is made up of 15 amino acids. V trimming: 4 bases; J trimming: 0 bases; junction bases outside the gene matches: 8. This CDR3 reads CAWTSPGTANYGYTF. CDR3 nucleotides: TGTGCCTGGACTTCGCCAGGGACAGCTAACTATGGCTACACCTTC. The variable domain in full, with the rest retrieved from reference TRBV30 and TRBJ1-2, is SQTIHQWPATLVQPVGSPLSLECTVEGTSNPNLYWYRQAAGRGLQLLFYSVGIGQISSEVPQNLSASRPQDRQFILSSKKLLLSDSGFYLCAWTSPGTANYGYTFGSGTRLTVV.

V usage is TRBV30 and J usage is TRBJ2-2; 7 nucleotides match TRBD2. The CDR3 has 12 residues. Germline lookup yields CDR1 GTSNPN and CDR2 SVGIG (reference sequence). V lost 2 bases to trimming and J lost 7 bases; unmatched junction nucleotides: 1. DNA of the CDR3: TGTGCCTGGAGTTGGGAGGGCGGGGAGCTGTTTTTT. As protein: CAWSWEGGELFF.

The chain combines TRBV7-2 with TRBJ2-4; 11 bases are shared with TRBD2. Germline-derived CDR1 and CDR2 are SGHTA and FQGNSA. CDR3 size: 16 residues. After removal of 5 bases from V and 1 base from J, the junction contained 4 bases not matched to a gene. In nucleotides, the CDR3 is TGTGCCAGCAGCCCTAGCGGGGGGCGGGCCAAAAACATTCAGTACTTC. It codes for CASSPSGGRAKNIQYF.

The V and J genes are TRBV5-6 and TRBJ1-2; TRBD1 is a possible D gene (6 bases). The CDR3 is 14 amino acids. V lost 4 bases, J lost 2 bases, and 12 bases lay in between. Germline V gene sequence: CDR1 SGHDT, CDR2 YYEEEE. CDR3 loop: CASSNKTGNYGYTF. The CDR3 bases are TGTGCCAGCAGCAATAAAACAGGGAACTATGGCTACACCTTC.

In DNA form, the CDR3 reads TGTGCCATAAAACCGACAGGGGGCGGGGTGGGGGAGCTGTTTTTT. Encoded protein: CAIKPTGGGVGELFF. V and J are TRBV6-5 and TRBJ2-2; 10 bases fit TRBD1. CDR1 MNHEY and CDR2 SVGAGI come from the germline V gene. The V and J ends lost 10 bases and 8 bases, in that order; junction bases with no gene match: 13. There are 15 residues in the CDR3.

The chain employs TRBV9 and TRBJ2-1; the D gene is possibly TRBD2 (6 bases). This CDR3 has 14 amino acids. Trimming removed 2 bases from V and 6 bases from J, with 12 bases in between. The germline V gene encodes CDR1 SGDLS and CDR2 YYNGEE. The CDR3 loop reads CASSVGSRVNEQFF. DNA for the CDR3: TGTGCCAGCAGCGTCGGGAGCCGGGTCAATGAGCAGTTCTTC.

This CDR3 reads CASSPPPAGGPGSEQFF. In DNA form, the CDR3 reads TGTGCCAGCAGCCCCCCCCCAGCGGGGGGGCCTGGGAGTGAGCAGTTCTTC. The V call is TRBV5-4, the J call TRBJ2-1; TRBD2 aligns across 10 bases. The CDR3 is 17 residues long. CDR1 is SGHNT and CDR2 is YYREEE in the germline V gene (reference sequence). With 4 bases clipped from V and 9 bases from J, the junction kept 16 bases outside the gene matches.

This chain joins TRBV11-1 and TRBJ1-6; 7 nucleotides align to TRBD1. V was clipped by 5 bases and J by 6 bases; unmatched bases: 7. The CDR3 length is 15 residues. Germline V CDR1 and CDR2: SGHAT, FQDESV (reference sequence). The CDR3 nucleotides are TGTGCCAGCAGCCCGGATACAGGGGTTAATTCACCCCTCCACTTT. Its translation: CASSPDTGVNSPLHF.

This chain connects TRBV9 to TRBJ2-3; TRBD1 aligns across 9 bases. CDR3 length: 16 amino acids. Germline V gene data show CDR1 as SGDLS and CDR2 as YYNGEE. Trimming cost V 3 bases and J 5 bases; bases outside gene matches: 10. This CDR3 is CASSAGRDRVVDTQYF. The CDR3, as DNA: TGTGCCAGCAGCGCTGGGCGGGACAGGGTGGTAGATACGCAGTATTTT.

This chain uses TRBV7-2 with TRBJ1-6, with D possibly matching TRBD1 (6 bases). This CDR3 has 15 residues. Germline loops: CDR1 SGHTA, CDR2 FQGNSA. Trimming cost V 3 bases and J 6 bases, with 12 bases left between them. The CDR3 protein is CASSFEGVINSPLHF. CDR3 coding DNA: TGTGCCAGCAGCTTCGAGGGGGTGATTAATTCACCCCTCCACTTT.

This clone was picked up one time. The chain employs TRBV6-5 and TRBJ2-7; TRBD2 aligns across 8 bases. Germline CDR1 and CDR2: MNHEY and SVGAGI. Trimming removed 5 bases from V and 1 base from J; junction bases left unmatched: 7. CDR3 length: 15 amino acids. CDR3 region: CASSRESGGSYEQYF. The CDR3 DNA is TGTGCCAGCAGTAGAGAGAGCGGGGGTTCCTACGAGCAGTACTTC.

This chain links TRBV11-3 with TRBJ2-3; weak D call: TRBD1 (6 bases). Between the trimmed V and J ends, which lost 1 base and 3 bases, there was a span of 14 bases. Germline CDR1 SGHNT, CDR2 YENEEA. The CDR3 sequence is 16 residues long. As DNA, the CDR3 is TGTGCCAGCAGCTTAGGGGCAGGGGCAGGGACAGATACGCAGTATTTT. It specifies CASSLGAGAGTDTQYF. Using reference TRBV11-3 and TRBJ2-3 for the parts outside the CDR3, the full variable domain is EAGVVQSPRYKIIEKKQPVAFWCNPISGHNTLYWYLQNLGQGPELLIRYENEEAVDDSQLPKDRFSAERLKGVDSTLKIQPAELGDSAVYLCASSLGAGAGTDTQYFGPGTRLTVL.

Concerning this clone: Other nucleotide sequences in the sample specify the same CDR3. The chain combines TRBV19 with TRBJ1-1, with a possible D match to TRBD1 (5 bases). This CDR3 comprises 14 residues. The V gene's germline CDR1 is LNHDA and CDR2 SQIVND (reference sequence). V lost 5 bases and J lost 4, with 14 bases in between. CDR3 region: CASSSGRGGTEAFF. The CDR3 DNA sequence: TGTGCCAGTAGTTCGGGACGGGGAGGCACTGAAGCTTTCTTT.

The genes are TRBV7-9 and TRBJ2-5, with D tentatively TRBD1 (5 bases). Germline V gives CDR1 SEHNR, CDR2 FQNEAQ (reference sequence). V dropped 8 bases and J dropped 1 base, with 14 bases sitting between them. The CDR3 runs 14 residues. The CDR3 DNA sequence: TGTGCCAGCGGGAACGTTAGGGGCCAAGAGACCCAGTACTTC. Its translation: CASGNVRGQETQYF.

The chain is built from TRBV10-3 and TRBJ2-2; 9 bases are shared with TRBD1. V gave up 5 bases and J gave up 5 bases; unmatched junction bases: 3. The germline V gene has CDR1 ENHRY and CDR2 SYGVKD. This CDR3 is built from 14 residues. The CDR3 DNA is TGTGCCATCAGTCTAGGACAGGGGACCGGGGAGCTGTTTTTT. This gives the protein CAISLGQGTGELFF.

The chain recombines TRBV2 with TRBJ1-1, with D possibly matching TRBD1 (5 bases). Trimming removed 6 bases at V and 5 bases at J, with 13 bases between. Germline loops: CDR1 SNHLY, CDR2 FYNNEI. This CDR3 region has 13 residues. The CDR3 region has the DNA TGTGCCAGCAGCATCAGGGTTAATACTGAAGCTTTCTTT. Protein: CASSIRVNTEAFF.

This clone has just a few counts. The rearrangement uses TRBV30 and TRBJ1-1, with unresolved D. In germline, CDR1 is GTSNPN, CDR2 SVGIG (reference sequence). V lost 5 bases, J lost 6 bases, and 16 bases lay in between. This CDR3 is 13 amino acids long. The CDR3 DNA reads TGTGCCTGGCTCCCTCTCGGGGTAGCTGAAGCTTTCTTT. Protein product: CAWLPLGVAEAFF.

This sequence joins TRBV4-3 and TRBJ1-4; maybe TRBD1 (5 bases). The germline V gene has CDR1 LGHNA and CDR2 YSLEER. The CDR3 loop spans 16 amino acids. V was shortened by 1 base and J by 1 base, with 10 bases between the two germline ends. CDR3 in amino acids: CASSQGWGGTNEKLFF. The CDR3 DNA reads as TGCGCCAGCAGCCAAGGGTGGGGGGGAACTAATGAAAAACTGTTTTTT.

The chain carries TRBV14 and TRBJ2-5; tentative D call: TRBD1 (5 bases). This CDR3 has 16 amino acids. Trimming pared 0 bases from V and 2 bases from J, leaving 13 bases between. Germline V gives CDR1 SGHDN, CDR2 FVKESK. In DNA form, the CDR3 reads TGTGCCAGCAGCCAAGAGCTCAGGGATTATCAAGAGACCCAGTACTTC. Encoded protein: CASSQELRDYQETQYF.

The V call is TRBV19, the J call TRBJ1-2; a weak D match, TRBD1 (5 bases). Germline V gives CDR1 LNHDA, CDR2 SQIVND (reference sequence). The germline V and J ends were trimmed by 6 bases and 2 bases, with 13 bases remaining between them. CDR3 length: 14 residues. The CDR3 bases are TGTGCCAGTAGCAGACAGCTGGCAAACTATGGCTACACCTTC. Residues: CASSRQLANYGYTF.

This chain joins TRBV29-1 and TRBJ2-7; 7 positions agree with TRBD1. The CDR3 extends over 12 amino acids. Germline trimming cut 5 bases from V and 6 bases from J; bases unmatched to any gene: 7. The V gene's germline CDR1 is SQVTM and CDR2 ANQGSEA. CDR3 DNA: TGCAGCGTTTCCTCACAGGGGACCGAGCAGTACTTC. Translation gives CSVSSQGTEQYF.

This chain uses TRBV18 with TRBJ1-2, with a tentative D call TRBD1 (5 bases). The V gene lost 2 bases and the J gene lost 6 bases, with 25 bases spanning the gap. Germline V CDR1 and CDR2: KGHSH, LQKENI. This CDR3 is 18 amino acids long. The CDR3 region is CASSPRAVMEGSRHGYTF. In DNA, the CDR3 is TGTGCCAGCTCACCAAGAGCGGTTATGGAGGGGTCCCGACATGGCTACACCTTC.

The rearrangement links TRBV27 to TRBJ2-3; 7 bases are shared with TRBD1. The J segment lost 8 bases and the V segment lost 0 bases, leaving 11 bases of the junction unmatched. CDR1 and CDR2 from the germline V gene are MNHEY and SMNVEV (reference sequence). The CDR3 has 16 amino acids. This CDR3 is CASSLSLPGQKATQYF. The CDR3 nucleotides read TGTGCCAGCAGTTTATCCCTCCCGGGACAGAAGGCTACGCAGTATTTT.

The rearrangement joins TRBV11-2 to TRBJ1-2; D might be TRBD1 (5 bases). The CDR3 totals 18 residues. Germline V gives CDR1 SGHAT, CDR2 FQNNGV. V lost 1 base, J lost 8 bases, and 26 bases lay in between. For the CDR3, the DNA is TGTGCCAGCAGCTTAGCCCACTTCGGGGGGGTAACATCCCAGGGCTACACCTTC. Its protein product is CASSLAHFGGVTSQGYTF.

This rearrangement joins TRBV10-1 to TRBJ2-3; D uncertain. V lost 0 bases to trimming and J lost 1 base, with 11 bases between them. CDR1 and CDR2 from the germline V gene are WNHNN and SYGVQD (reference sequence). The CDR3 has 16 amino acids. CDR3 protein: CASSESNWPGTDTQYF. In nucleotides, the CDR3 is TGCGCCAGCAGTGAGTCGAATTGGCCCGGCACAGATACGCAGTATTTT.

The rearrangement links TRBV6-6 to TRBJ2-7, with 7 bases that match TRBD1. Germline V CDR1 and CDR2: MNHNY, SVGAGI (reference sequence). V shed 2 bases and J 7 bases; nucleotides not matched to a gene: 8. The CDR3 contains 14 residues. This chain's CDR3 is CASSYGTGEGEQYF. CDR3 sequence (DNA): TGTGCCAGCAGTTACGGAACAGGGGAAGGAGAGCAGTACTTC.

This rearrangement joins TRBV19 to TRBJ1-1, with no clear D. Germline CDR1 and CDR2: LNHDA and SQIVND (reference sequence). V gave up 5 bases and J gave up 1 base, with 14 bases separating them. The CDR3 is 15 residues long. DNA of the CDR3: TGTGCCAGTAGTTCCTGGCCCCGAACGAACACTGAAGCTTTCTTT. Translation: CASSSWPRTNTEAFF.

This clone was seen more than once but under ten times. The chain is built from TRBV4-1 and TRBJ2-3, with 7 positions matching TRBD2. Trimming cost V 4 bases and J 2 bases; bases outside gene matches: 6. Germline CDR1 MGHRA, CDR2 YSYEKL. The CDR3 spans 15 residues. CDR3 residues: CASSLRLALTDTQYF. CDR3 coding DNA: TGCGCCAGCAGCCTCCGACTAGCACTCACAGATACGCAGTATTTT.

This clone appeared a few times. V usage is TRBV28 and J usage is TRBJ2-5; possible D gene TRBD1, 5 bases. Near its end, the DNA agrees better with TRBJ2-7, so the J call may be wrong. The CDR3 loop spans 12 amino acids. Germline V gives CDR1 MDHEN, CDR2 SYDVKM. The CDR3, as DNA: TGTGCCACAGGGCCCTTCTCCTACGAGCAGTACTTC. This encodes CATGPFSYEQYF.